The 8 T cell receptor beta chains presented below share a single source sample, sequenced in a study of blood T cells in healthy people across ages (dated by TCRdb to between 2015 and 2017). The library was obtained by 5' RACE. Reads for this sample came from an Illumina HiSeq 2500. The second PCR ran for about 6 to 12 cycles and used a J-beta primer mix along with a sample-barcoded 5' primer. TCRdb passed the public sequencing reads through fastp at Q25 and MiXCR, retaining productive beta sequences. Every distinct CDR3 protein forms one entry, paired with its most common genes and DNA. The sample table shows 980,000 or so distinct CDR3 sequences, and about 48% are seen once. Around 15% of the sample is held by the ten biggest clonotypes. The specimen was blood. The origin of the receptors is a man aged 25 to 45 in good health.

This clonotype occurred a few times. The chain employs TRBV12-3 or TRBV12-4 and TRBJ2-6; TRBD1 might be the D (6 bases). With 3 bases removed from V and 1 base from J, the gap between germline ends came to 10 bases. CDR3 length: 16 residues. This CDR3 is CASSFPRGSGANVLTF. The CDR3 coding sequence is TGTGCCAGCAGTTTCCCCAGGGGTTCTGGGGCCAACGTCCTGACTTTC.

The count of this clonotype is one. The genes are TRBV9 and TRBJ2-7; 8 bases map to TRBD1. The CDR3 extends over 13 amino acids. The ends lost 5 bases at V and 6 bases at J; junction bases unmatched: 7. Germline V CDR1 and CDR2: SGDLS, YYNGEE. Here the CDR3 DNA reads TGTGCCAGCAGTCGCGGACAGGGAGCCGAGCAGTACTTC. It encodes CASSRGQGAEQYF.

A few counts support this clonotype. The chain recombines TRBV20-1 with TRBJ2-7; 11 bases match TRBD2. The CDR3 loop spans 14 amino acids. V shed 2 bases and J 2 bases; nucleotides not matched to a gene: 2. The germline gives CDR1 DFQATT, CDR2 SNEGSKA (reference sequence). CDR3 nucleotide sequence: TGCAGTGCTAGAAGTAGCGGGGGGGCCTACGAGCAGTACTTC. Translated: CSARSSGGAYEQYF.

The CDR3 reads CASRNRASDVDNEQFF. The DNA of the CDR3 is TGTGCCAGCAGGAACCGGGCCTCGGACGTCGACAATGAGCAGTTCTTC. J is TRBJ2-1 and V is TRBV7-9; the D is unclear. Germline V gene lookup returns CDR1 SEHNR and CDR2 FQNEAQ (reference sequence). The V and J ends lost 6 bases and 5 bases respectively, with 20 bases between them. CDR3 length: 16 residues.

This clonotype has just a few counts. This CDR3 reads CASSPGAGTNEKLFF. The CDR3 nucleotides are TGTGCCAGCAGCCCCGGGGCCGGCACTAATGAAAAACTGTTTTTT. This rearrangement joins TRBV12-3 or TRBV12-4 to TRBJ1-4; D is perhaps TRBD1 (5 bases). The CDR3 spans 15 residues. The V and J ends lost 6 bases and 2 bases respectively, with 13 bases between them.

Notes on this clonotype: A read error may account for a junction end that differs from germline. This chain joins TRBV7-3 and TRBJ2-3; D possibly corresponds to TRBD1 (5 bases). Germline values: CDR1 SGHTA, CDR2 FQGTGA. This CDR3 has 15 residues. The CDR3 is CASSLLAGRPETQYF. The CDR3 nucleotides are TGTGCCAGCAGCTTATTGGCAGGGCGGCCAGAGACGCAGTATTTT. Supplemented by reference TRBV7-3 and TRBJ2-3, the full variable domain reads GAGVSQTPSNKVTEKGKYVELRCDPISGHTALYWYRQSLGQGPEFLIYFQGTGAADDSGLPNDRFFAVRPEGSVSTLKIQRTERGDSAVYLCASSLLAGRPETQYFGPGTRLTVL.

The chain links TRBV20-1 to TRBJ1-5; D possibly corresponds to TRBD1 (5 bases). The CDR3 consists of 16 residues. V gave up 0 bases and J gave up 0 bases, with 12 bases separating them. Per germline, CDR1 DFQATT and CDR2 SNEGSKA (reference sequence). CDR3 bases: TGCAGTGCTAGAGATCGGGGACGGAATAGCAATCAGCCCCAGCATTTT. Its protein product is CSARDRGRNSNQPQHF.

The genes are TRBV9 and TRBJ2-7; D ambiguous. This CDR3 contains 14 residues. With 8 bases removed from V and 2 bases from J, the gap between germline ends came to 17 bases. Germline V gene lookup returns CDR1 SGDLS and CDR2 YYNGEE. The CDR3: CASSVEARTYEQYF. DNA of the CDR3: TGTGCCAGTAGTGTAGAAGCCAGAACCTACGAGCAGTACTTC.